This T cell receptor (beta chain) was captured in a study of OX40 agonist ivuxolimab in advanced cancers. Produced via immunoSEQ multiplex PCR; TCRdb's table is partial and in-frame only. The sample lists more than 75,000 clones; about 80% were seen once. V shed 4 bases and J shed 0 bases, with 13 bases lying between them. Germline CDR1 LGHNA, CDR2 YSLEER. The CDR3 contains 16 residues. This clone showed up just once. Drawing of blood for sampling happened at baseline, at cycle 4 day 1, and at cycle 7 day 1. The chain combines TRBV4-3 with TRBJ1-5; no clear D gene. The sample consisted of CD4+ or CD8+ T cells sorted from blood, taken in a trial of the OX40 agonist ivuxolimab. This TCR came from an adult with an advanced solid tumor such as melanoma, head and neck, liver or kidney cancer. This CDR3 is CASSPSRGISNQPQHF. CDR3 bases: TGCGCCAGCAGCCCCTCCCGGGGAATTAGCAATCAGCCCCAGCATTTT.